Here is one T cell receptor beta chain with its context. This clonotype was recorded at least ten times. There is no known antigen for this receptor. It has no much larger one-base neighbor in the sample; base qualities were not kept. The Immunoverse kit was used to build TCR libraries from 400 ng RNA, with molecular barcoded adaptors covering alpha/delta and beta/gamma chains. TCR library preparation used the same RNA that was used for transcriptome sequencing. TCR libraries were sequenced on an Illumina HiSeq 4000 with 2 x 150 cycles. The paper's processing steps were these. MiXCR aligned TCR reads to human V, D, J and C references and assembled the aligned reads into CDR3 clonotypes, with quality filtering and error correction included. The tcR package in R was used for analysis of clonotype counts and gene usage diversity. Raw mapping reads were checked after the RNA-seq reads had been mapped by STAR aligner version 2.5.3a onto the human GRCh37 genome. To test how sequencing depth affected the clonotypes detected, IR-seq fastq files were randomly downsampled with Seqtk 1.3. TCRdb passed the public sequencing reads through fastp at Q25 and MiXCR, retaining productive beta sequences. Each entry is one CDR3 protein sequence, shown with its most common DNA and genes. The V and J calls and clone size are TCRdb's, not the authors'. This sample is represented by about 22,000 distinct CDR3 sequences; around 15% of them were singletons. The leading ten clones occupy 60% to 80% of the sample.

The CDR3 starts with the cysteine, ends with the phenylalanine, and has 14 residues. Only the CDR3 part of the read is kept: 42 bases, read in frame from the first base. Trimming leaves V shorter by 3 bases and J shorter by 6 bases, with the junction holding 7 bases beyond the gene matches. The record originates from a study of read filtering for tumor transcriptome and immune sequencing (TCRdb year 2020). Background for the entire study: The cohort consisted of about 17 male and more than 11 female patients, with a mean age of roughly 67 years and an age range of roughly 47 to 85. A main aim was a read-filtering strategy for immune repertoire data, specifically whether clonotypes supported by a single read should be removed. Per sample, about 4.05 to 10.27 million TCR-region mapped reads were obtained with IR-seq, compared with only about 80 to 1273 with RNA-seq. Using the same bone marrow samples, the study ran both targeted immune repertoire sequencing and bulk whole-transcriptome sequencing and then compared the TCR repertoires from each method. By revised international staging, roughly 8 patients were R-ISS I, roughly 17 were R-ISS II and about seven were R-ISS III. Whole-transcriptome libraries were prepared with the TruSeq RNA Access Library Prep Kit after DNase treatment.

What the authors observed across the whole study: Removing single-read clonotypes increased the correlation between IR-seq and RNA-seq shared clonotype proportions. IR-seq captured clonotypes at much higher depth and more reliably than RNA-seq, and smaller IR-seq throughput sufficed to identify most shared clonotypes. In IR-seq, single-read clonotypes were approximately 80% of clonotypes but about 3.5% of total reads; in RNA-seq they were approximately 73% of clonotypes and roughly 45% of reads. Rather than purified T cells, the sorted CD138-negative fraction was a mixed bone marrow immune population.

Bone marrow was sampled from every patient at the time of active disease. Ficoll-Hypaque density gradient centrifugation was used to isolate the bone marrow mononuclear cells. CD138-negative cells were obtained by negative selection after labeling with CD138 magnetic microbeads on a MACS separator, removing myeloma plasma cells. Flow cytometry on an Attune NxT with CD138 antibodies was used to check the purity of the isolated cells. Total RNA was extracted with TRIzol reagent and quantified with a NanoDrop spectrophotometer. Paired RNA-seq and IR-seq were performed on the CD138-negative bone marrow sample of each patient.

Sample: a population of CD138-negative cells sorted from bone marrow. The cell subset or site label on this specimen signifies: bone marrow mononuclear cells depleted of CD138+ plasma/myeloma cells by negative magnetic selection. This receptor was identified in a donor aged 40 or older with multiple myeloma. The chain is made from TRBV12-3 or TRBV12-4 and TRBJ2-7; 8 central nucleotides agree with TRBD2. In nucleotide form, the sequence is TGTGCCAGCAGTTTTCCGGGACTAGTAAGCGAGCAGTACTTC. Protein translation: CASSFPGLVSEQYF.